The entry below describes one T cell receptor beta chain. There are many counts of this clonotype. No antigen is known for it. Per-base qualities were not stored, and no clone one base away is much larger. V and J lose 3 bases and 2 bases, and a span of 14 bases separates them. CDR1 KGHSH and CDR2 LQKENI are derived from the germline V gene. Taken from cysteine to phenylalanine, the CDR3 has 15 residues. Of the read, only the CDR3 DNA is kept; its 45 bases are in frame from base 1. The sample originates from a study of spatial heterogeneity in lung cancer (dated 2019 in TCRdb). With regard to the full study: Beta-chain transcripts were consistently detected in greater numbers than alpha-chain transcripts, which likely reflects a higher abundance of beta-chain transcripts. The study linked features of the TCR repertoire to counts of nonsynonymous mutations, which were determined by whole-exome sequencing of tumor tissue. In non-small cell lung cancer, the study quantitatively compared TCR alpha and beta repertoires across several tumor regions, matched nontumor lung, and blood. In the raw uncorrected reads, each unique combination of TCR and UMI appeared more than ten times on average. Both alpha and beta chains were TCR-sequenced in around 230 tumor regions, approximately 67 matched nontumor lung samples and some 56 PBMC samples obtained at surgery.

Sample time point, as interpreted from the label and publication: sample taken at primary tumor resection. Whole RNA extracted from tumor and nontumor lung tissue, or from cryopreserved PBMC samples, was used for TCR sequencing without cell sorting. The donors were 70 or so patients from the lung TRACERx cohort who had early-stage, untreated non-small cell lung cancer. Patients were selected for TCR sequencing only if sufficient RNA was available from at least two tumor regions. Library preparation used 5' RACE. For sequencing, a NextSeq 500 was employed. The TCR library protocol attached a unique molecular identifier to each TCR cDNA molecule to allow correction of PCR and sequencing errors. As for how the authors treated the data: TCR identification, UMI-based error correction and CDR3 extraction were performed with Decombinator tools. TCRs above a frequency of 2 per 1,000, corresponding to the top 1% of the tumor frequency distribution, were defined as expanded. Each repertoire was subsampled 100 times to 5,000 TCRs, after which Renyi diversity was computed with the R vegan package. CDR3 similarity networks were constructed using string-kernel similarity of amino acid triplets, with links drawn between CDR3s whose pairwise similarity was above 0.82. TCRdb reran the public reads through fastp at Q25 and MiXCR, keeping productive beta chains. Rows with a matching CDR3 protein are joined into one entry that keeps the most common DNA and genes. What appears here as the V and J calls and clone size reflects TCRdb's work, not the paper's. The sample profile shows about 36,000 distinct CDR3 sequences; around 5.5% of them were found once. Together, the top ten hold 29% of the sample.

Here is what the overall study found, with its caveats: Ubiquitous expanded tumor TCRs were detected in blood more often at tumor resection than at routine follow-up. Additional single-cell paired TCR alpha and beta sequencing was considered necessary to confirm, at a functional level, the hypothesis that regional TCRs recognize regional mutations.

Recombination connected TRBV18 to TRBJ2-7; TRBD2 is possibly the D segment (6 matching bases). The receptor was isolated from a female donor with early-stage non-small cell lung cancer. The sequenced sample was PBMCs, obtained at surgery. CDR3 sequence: CASSPHSGLTYEQYF. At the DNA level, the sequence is TGTGCCAGCTCACCCCATAGCGGACTTACCTACGAGCAGTACTTC. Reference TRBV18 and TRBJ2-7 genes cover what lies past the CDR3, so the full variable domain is NAGVMQNPRHLVRRRGQEARLRCSPMKGHSHVYWYRQLPEEGLKFMVYLQKENIIDESGMPKERFSAEFPKEGPSILRIQQVVRGDSAAYFCASSPHSGLTYEQYFGPGTRLTVT.